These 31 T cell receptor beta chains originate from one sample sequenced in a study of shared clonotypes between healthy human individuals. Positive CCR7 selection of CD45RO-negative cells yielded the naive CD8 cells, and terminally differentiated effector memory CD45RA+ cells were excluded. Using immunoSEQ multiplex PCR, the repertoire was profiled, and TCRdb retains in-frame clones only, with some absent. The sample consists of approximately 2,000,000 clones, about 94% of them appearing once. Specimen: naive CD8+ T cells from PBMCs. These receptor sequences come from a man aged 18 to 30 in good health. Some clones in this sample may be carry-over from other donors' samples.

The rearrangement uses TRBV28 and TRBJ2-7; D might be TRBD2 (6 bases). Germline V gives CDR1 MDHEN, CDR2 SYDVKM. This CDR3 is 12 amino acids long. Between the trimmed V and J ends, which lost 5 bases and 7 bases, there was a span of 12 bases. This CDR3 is CASSHRGVEQYF. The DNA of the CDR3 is TGTGCCAGCAGTCACCGCGGGGTGGAGCAGTACTTC.

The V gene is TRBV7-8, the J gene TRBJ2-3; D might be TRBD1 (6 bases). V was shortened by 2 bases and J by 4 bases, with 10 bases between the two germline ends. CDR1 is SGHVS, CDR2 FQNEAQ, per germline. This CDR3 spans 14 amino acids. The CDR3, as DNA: TGTGCCAGCAGCTTAAGGGGGTCCCCAGATACGCAGTATTTT. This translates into CASSLRGSPDTQYF. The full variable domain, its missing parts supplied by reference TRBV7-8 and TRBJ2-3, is GAGVSQSPRYKVAKRGQDVALRCDPISGHVSLFWYQQALGQGPEFLTYFQNEAQLDKSGLPSDRFFAERPEGSVSTLKIQRTQQEDSAVYLCASSLRGSPDTQYFGPGTRLTVL.

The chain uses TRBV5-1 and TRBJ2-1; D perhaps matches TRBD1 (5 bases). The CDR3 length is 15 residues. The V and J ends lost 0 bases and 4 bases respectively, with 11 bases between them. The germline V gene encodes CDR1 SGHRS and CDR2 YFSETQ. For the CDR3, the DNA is TGCGCCAGCAGCTTGGAGTCTCAGGGATACAATGAGCAGTTCTTC. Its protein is CASSLESQGYNEQFF.

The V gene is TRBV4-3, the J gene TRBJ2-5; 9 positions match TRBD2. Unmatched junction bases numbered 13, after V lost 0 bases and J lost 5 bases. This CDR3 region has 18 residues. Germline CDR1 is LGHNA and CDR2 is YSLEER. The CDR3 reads CASSQDRWVAGARETQYF. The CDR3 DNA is TGCGCCAGCAGCCAAGATCGATGGGTAGCGGGAGCGCGGGAGACCCAGTACTTC.

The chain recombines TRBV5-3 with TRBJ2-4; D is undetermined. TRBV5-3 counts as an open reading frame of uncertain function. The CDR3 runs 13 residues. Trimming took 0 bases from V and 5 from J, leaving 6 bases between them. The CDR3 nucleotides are TGTGCCAGAAGCTTGGAAACAGAAAACATTCAGTACTTC. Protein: CARSLETENIQYF.

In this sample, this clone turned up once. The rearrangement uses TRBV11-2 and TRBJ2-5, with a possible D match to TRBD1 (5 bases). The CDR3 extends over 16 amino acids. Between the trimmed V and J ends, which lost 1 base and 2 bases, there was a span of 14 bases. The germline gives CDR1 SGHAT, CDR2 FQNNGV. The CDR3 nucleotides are TGTGCCAGCAGCTTAGGAGTCACGAGGACACAAGAGACCCAGTACTTC. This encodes CASSLGVTRTQETQYF. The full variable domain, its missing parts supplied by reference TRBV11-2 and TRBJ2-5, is EAGVAQSPRYKIIEKRQSVAFWCNPISGHATLYWYQQILGQGPKLLIQFQNNGVVDDSQLPKDRFSAERLKGVDSTLKIQPAKLEDSAVYLCASSLGVTRTQETQYFGPGTRLLVL.

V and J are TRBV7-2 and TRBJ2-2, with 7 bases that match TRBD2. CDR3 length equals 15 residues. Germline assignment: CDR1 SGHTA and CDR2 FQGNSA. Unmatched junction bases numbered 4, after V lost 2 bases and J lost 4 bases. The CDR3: CASSLRGRSTGELFF. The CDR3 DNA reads TGTGCCAGCAGCTTACGCGGGAGATCCACCGGGGAGCTGTTTTTT.

As DNA, the CDR3 is TGTGCCAGCAGTGATGTTCTAGCGGGAGTCGCCTACAATGAGCAGTTCTTC. It translates to CASSDVLAGVAYNEQFF. The chain is built from TRBV6-1 and TRBJ2-1, with 10 bases aligning to TRBD2. V trimming: 3 bases; J trimming: 2 bases; junction bases outside the gene matches: 7. The CDR3 spans 17 residues. Germline V gene data show CDR1 as MNHNS and CDR2 as SASEGT.

In DNA form, the CDR3 reads TGTGCCAGCAGCTCTCGAGGGGAGGACACCGGGGAGCTGTTTTTT. Translation gives CASSSRGEDTGELFF. The gene calls are TRBV11-2 and TRBJ2-2; possibly TRBD2 for D (6 bases). Trimming took 4 bases from V and 3 from J, leaving 12 bases between them. In germline, CDR1 is SGHAT, CDR2 FQNNGV. This CDR3 comprises 15 residues.

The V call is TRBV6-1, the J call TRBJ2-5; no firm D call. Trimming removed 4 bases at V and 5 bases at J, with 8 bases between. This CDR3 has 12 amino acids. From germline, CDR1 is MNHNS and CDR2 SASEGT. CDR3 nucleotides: TGTGCCAGCAGTGTGATGTGGGAGACCCAGTACTTC. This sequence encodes CASSVMWETQYF.

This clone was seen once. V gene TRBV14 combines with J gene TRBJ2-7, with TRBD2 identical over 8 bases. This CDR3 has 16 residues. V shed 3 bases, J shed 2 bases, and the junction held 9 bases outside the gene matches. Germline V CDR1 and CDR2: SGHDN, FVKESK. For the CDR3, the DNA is TGTGCCAGCAGCCAGAGGTCGGGAGGGCCCGCCTACGAGCAGTACTTC. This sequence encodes CASSQRSGGPAYEQYF.

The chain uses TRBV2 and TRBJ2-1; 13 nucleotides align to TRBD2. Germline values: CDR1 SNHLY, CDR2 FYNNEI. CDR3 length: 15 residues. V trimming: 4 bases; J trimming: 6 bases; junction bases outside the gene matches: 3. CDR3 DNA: TGTGCCAGCAGTGCGGGACTAGCGGGACCCAATGAGCAGTTCTTC. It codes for CASSAGLAGPNEQFF.

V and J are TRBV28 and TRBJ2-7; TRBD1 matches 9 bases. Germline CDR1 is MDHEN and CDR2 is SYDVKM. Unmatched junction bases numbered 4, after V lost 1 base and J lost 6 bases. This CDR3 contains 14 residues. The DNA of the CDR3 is TGTGCCAGCAGTTTATACAGGGGGCTTGGCGAGCAGTACTTC. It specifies CASSLYRGLGEQYF. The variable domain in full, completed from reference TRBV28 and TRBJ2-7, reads DVKVTQSSRYLVKRTGEKVFLECVQDMDHENMFWYRQDPGLGLRLIYFSYDVKMKEKGDIPEGYSVSREKKERFSLILESASTNQTSMYLCASSLYRGLGEQYFGPGTRLTVT.

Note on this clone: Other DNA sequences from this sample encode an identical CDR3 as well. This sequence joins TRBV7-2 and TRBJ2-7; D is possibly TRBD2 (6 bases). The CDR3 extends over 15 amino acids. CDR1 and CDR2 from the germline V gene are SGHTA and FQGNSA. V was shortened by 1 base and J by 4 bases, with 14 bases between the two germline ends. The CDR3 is CASSLGLAVTYEQYF. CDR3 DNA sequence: TGTGCCAGCAGCTTAGGGTTAGCGGTTACGTACGAGCAGTACTTC.

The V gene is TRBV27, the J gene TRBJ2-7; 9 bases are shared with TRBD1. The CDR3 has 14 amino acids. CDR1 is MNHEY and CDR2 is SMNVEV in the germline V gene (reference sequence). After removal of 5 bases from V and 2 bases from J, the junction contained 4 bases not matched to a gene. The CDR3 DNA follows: TGTGCCAGCAGTCAGCGACAGGGGGCCTACGAGCAGTACTTC. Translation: CASSQRQGAYEQYF.

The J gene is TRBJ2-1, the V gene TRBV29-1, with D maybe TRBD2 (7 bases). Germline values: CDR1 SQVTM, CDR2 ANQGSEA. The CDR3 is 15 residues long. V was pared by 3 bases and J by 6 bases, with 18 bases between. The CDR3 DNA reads TGCAGCGTTGACATCCCGGGGGGCAATCGCAATGAGCAGTTCTTC. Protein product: CSVDIPGGNRNEQFF.

CDR3 nucleotide sequence: TGTGCCAGCAGCGGGGACAGGAGAGATGAAAAACTGTTTTTT. Amino acids: CASSGDRRDEKLFF. The rearrangement links TRBV13 to TRBJ1-4, with 8 bases identical to TRBD1. Trimming took 5 bases from V and 6 from J; bases not matched to a gene: 5. The CDR3 length is 14 residues. The germline V gene encodes CDR1 PRHDT and CDR2 FYEKMQ (reference sequence). Full variable domain (outside the CDR3, taken from reference TRBV13 and TRBJ1-4): AAGVIQSPRHLIKEKRETATLKCYPIPRHDTVYWYQQGPGQDPQFLISFYEKMQSDKGSIPDRFSAQQFSDYHSELNMSSLELGDSALYFCASSGDRRDEKLFFGSGTQLSVL.

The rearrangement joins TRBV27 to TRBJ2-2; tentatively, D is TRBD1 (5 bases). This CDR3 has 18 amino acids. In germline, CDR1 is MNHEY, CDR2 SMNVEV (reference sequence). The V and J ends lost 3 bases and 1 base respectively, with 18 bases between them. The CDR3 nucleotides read TGTGCCAGCAGTTTCCACCCCCCAGGCAGGGTGAACACCGGGGAGCTGTTTTTT. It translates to CASSFHPPGRVNTGELFF.

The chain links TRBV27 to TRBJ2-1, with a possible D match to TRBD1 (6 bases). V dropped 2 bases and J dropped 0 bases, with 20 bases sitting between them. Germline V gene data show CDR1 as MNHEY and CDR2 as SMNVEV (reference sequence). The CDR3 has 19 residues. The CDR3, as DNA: TGTGCCAGCAGTTTAGGGCTCCACCAGGGGCCCGCCTCCTACAATGAGCAGTTCTTC. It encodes CASSLGLHQGPASYNEQFF.

The CDR3 loop is CASRPTFGTSEDEQYF. The CDR3 nucleotides are TGCGCCAGCAGACCCACCTTCGGGACTAGCGAGGACGAGCAGTACTTC. The V gene is TRBV5-1, the J gene TRBJ2-7; 10 bases fit TRBD2. CDR1 is SGHRS and CDR2 is YFSETQ in the germline V gene. The junction had 13 bases not matched to a gene; V was cut back by 5 bases and J by 5 bases. The CDR3 sequence is 16 residues long.

The CDR3: CASSSSGGATGELFF. CDR3 nucleotides: TGTGCCAGCAGCTCGTCAGGGGGCGCGACCGGGGAGCTGTTTTTT. V gene TRBV13 combines with J gene TRBJ2-2, with 8 bases fitting TRBD1. The CDR3 covers 15 residues. Germline CDR1 is PRHDT and CDR2 is FYEKMQ (reference sequence). V shed 4 bases, J shed 5 bases, and the junction held 6 bases outside the gene matches.

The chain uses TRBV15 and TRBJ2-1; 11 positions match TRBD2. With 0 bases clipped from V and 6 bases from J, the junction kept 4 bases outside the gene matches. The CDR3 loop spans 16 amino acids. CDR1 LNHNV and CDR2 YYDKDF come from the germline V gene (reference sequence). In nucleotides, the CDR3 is TGTGCCACCAGCAGAGAAACTAGCGGGAGACTCAATGAGCAGTTCTTC. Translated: CATSRETSGRLNEQFF.

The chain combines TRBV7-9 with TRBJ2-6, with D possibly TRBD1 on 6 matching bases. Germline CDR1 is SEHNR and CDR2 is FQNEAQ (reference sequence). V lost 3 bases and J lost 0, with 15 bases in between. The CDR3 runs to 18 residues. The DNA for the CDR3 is TGTGCCAGCAGCTTGCCAGGGGATCAGAGCTCTGGGGCCAACGTCCTGACTTTC. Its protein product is CASSLPGDQSSGANVLTF.

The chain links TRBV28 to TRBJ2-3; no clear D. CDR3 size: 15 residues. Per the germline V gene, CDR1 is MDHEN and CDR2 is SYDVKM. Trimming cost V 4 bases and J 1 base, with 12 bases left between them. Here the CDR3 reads CASSSRSLRTDTQYF. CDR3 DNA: TGTGCCAGCAGTTCGCGGAGCCTCCGCACAGATACGCAGTATTTT.

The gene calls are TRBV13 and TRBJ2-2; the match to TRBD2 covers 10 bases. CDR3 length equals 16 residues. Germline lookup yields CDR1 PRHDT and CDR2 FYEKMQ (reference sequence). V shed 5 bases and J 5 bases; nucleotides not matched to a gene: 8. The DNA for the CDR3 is TGTGCCAGCAGCGACCGCCTAGCGGGAGCGACCGGGGAGCTGTTTTTT. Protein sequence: CASSDRLAGATGELFF.

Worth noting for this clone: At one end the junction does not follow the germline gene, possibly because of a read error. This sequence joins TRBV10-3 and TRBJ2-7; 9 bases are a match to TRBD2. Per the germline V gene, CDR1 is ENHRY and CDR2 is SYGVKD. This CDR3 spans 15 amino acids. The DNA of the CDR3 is TGTGCCAGCAGTTACGGGGCTAGCGGGACTCTCGAGCAGTACTTC. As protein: CASSYGASGTLEQYF.

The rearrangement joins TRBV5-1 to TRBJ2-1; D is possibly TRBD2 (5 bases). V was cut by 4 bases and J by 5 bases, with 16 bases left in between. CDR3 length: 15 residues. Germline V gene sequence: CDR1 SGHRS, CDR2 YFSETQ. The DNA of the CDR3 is TGCGCCAGCAGCGGGGAAGAGAGGGCCGACAATGAGCAGTTCTTC. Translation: CASSGEERADNEQFF.

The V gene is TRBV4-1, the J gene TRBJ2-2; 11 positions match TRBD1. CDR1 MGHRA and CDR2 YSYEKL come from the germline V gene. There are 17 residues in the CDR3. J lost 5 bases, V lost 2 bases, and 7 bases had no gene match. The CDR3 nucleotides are TGCGCCAGCAGCCAATATGGACAGGGGGCTGGTACCGGGGAGCTGTTTTTT. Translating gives CASSQYGQGAGTGELFF.

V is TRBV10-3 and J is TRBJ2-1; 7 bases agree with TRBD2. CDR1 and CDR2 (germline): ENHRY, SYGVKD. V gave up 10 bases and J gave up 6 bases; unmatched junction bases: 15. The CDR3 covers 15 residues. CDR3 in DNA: TGTGCCACCGCTCCAGCGGGGTTTGCCCCCAATGAGCAGTTCTTC. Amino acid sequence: CATAPAGFAPNEQFF.

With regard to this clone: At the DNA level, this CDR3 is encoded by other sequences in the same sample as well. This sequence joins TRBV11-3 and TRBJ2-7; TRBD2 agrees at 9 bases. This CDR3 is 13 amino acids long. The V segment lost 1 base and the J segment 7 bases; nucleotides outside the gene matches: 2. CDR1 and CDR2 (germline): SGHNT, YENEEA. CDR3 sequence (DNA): TGTGCCAGCAGCTTAGGTCTAGCGGGAGAGCAGTACTTC. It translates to CASSLGLAGEQYF.

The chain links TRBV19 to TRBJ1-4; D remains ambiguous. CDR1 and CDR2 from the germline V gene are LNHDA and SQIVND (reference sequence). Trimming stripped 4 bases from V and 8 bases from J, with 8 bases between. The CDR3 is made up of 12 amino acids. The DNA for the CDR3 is TGTGCCAGTAGTACTGGCAACGAAAAACTGTTTTTT. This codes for CASSTGNEKLFF.